These 19 T cell receptor beta chains were sequenced from one sample in a study of blood T cell repertoires in COVID-19. Libraries were prepared by immunoSEQ multiplex PCR; TCRdb keeps only in-frame clonotypes and omits some of them. The repertoire holds roughly 410,000 clones, about 88% seen once, with roughly 1.6% in the top ten. Sequences were obtained from peripheral blood. Receptors originate from a woman aged 40-49 years with COVID-19, enrolled during active disease.

This clone was recorded once. This sequence joins TRBV27 and TRBJ1-1, with D possibly matching TRBD1 (6 bases). This CDR3 comprises 14 residues. V was pared by 6 bases and J by 3 bases, with 14 bases between. Germline V gene lookup returns CDR1 MNHEY and CDR2 SMNVEV (reference sequence). The CDR3: CASRKGQSDTEAFF. CDR3 sequence (DNA): TGTGCCAGCAGGAAAGGACAGTCGGACACTGAAGCTTTCTTT.

The gene calls are TRBV5-1 and TRBJ1-6; TRBD1 is a possible D gene (6 bases). Trimming took 4 bases from V and 4 from J, leaving 12 bases between them. Germline CDR1 reads SGHRS; CDR2 reads YFSETQ. The CDR3 totals 15 residues. The CDR3 bases are TGCGCCAGCAGCCCCCGGACAGATTATAATTCACCCCTCCACTTT. Encoded protein: CASSPRTDYNSPLHF.

J is TRBJ2-1 and V is TRBV27, with 8 nucleotides matching TRBD2. J lost 0 bases, V lost 6 bases, and 7 bases had no gene match. CDR1 and CDR2 (germline): MNHEY, SMNVEV (reference sequence). The CDR3 has 16 residues. DNA for the CDR3: TGTGCCAGCAGCGGACTAGCACTGAGCTCCTACAATGAGCAGTTCTTC. Protein sequence: CASSGLALSSYNEQFF.

The V call is TRBV9, the J call TRBJ2-7; D gene uncertain. This CDR3 is 15 amino acids long. Germline lookup yields CDR1 SGDLS and CDR2 YYNGEE. V lost 0 bases, J lost 2 bases, and 12 bases lay in between. DNA for the CDR3: TGTGCCAGCAGCGTAGGTGGCAGGCAGCCCTACGAGCAGTACTTC. Its protein is CASSVGGRQPYEQYF.

The chain employs TRBV11-2 and TRBJ1-2; D is uncertain. The CDR3 sequence is 13 residues long. Trimming cost V 5 bases and J 8 bases, with 15 bases left between them. Germline-derived CDR1 and CDR2 are SGHAT and FQNNGV. For the CDR3, the DNA is TGTGCCAGCAGCCCCCGAGAGCTGGGCGGCTACACCTTC. The encoded protein is CASSPRELGGYTF.

The chain has TRBV12-3 or TRBV12-4 and TRBJ1-6; no clear D gene. With 8 bases removed from V and 7 bases from J, the gap between germline ends came to 12 bases. This CDR3 spans 13 amino acids. CDR3 coding DNA: TGTGCCAGCTTGGCTTTCCTGAATTCACCCCTCCACTTT. Translating gives CASLAFLNSPLHF.

The chain carries TRBV15 and TRBJ2-3, with a weak D call TRBD1 (6 bases). V lost 5 bases and J lost 6, with 24 bases in between. The CDR3 extends over 17 amino acids. CDR1 LNHNV and CDR2 YYDKDF come from the germline V gene (reference sequence). The CDR3 spells CATSSSDRLLPPDTQYF. The CDR3 DNA reads as TGTGCCACCAGCTCCTCGGACAGACTCCTACCACCCGATACGCAGTATTTT. The full variable domain, rest sourced from reference TRBV15 and TRBJ2-3, is DAMVIQNPRYQVTQFGKPVTLSCSQTLNHNVMYWYQQKSSQAPKLLFHYYDKDFNNEADTPDNFQSRRPNTSFCFLDIRSPGLGDTAMYLCATSSSDRLLPPDTQYFGPGTRLTVL.

The chain joins TRBV20-1 to TRBJ1-5; TRBD1 agrees at 10 bases. This CDR3 has 17 amino acids. Losses at the gene ends were 3 bases for V and 2 bases for J; bases not matched to a gene: 10. Looked up from germline, CDR1 is DFQATT and CDR2 is SNEGSKA (reference sequence). The CDR3 region has the DNA TGCAGTGCTAGTCAAAAAGGAGGACAGGGGGGCAATCAGCCCCAGCATTTT. Translated, it gives CSASQKGGQGGNQPQHF.

The chain has TRBV7-6 and TRBJ2-7, with D possibly TRBD2 on 5 matching bases. In germline, CDR1 is SGHVS, CDR2 FNYEAQ. V was clipped by 0 bases and J by 6 bases, with 24 bases between them. The CDR3 is 18 residues long. CDR3 protein: CASSLAWGSDKVSSEQYF. CDR3 nucleotide sequence: TGTGCCAGCAGCTTAGCGTGGGGTAGCGACAAAGTTAGCTCCGAGCAGTACTTC.

This clone was observed a few times. The chain employs TRBV29-1 and TRBJ2-4, with D possibly TRBD1 on 5 matching bases. V was cut by 2 bases and J by 0 bases, with 8 bases left in between. Germline assignment: CDR1 SQVTM and CDR2 ANQGSEA. The CDR3 totals 14 residues. CDR3 loop: CSVESQGAKNIQYF. In DNA form, the CDR3 reads TGCAGCGTTGAAAGCCAGGGAGCCAAAAACATTCAGTACTTC.

The J gene is TRBJ1-5, the V gene TRBV28; 7 bases fit TRBD1. The CDR3 extends over 16 amino acids. Losses at the gene ends were 2 bases for V and 4 bases for J; bases not matched to a gene: 8. CDR1 and CDR2 (germline): MDHEN, SYDVKM. CDR3 sequence: CASSLLGDSKNQPQHF. CDR3 nucleotide sequence: TGTGCCAGCAGTTTACTGGGGGACAGCAAGAATCAGCCCCAGCATTTT.

The V gene is TRBV24-1, the J gene TRBJ1-5; D possibly corresponds to TRBD1 (5 bases). The CDR3 totals 14 residues. The germline V gene encodes CDR1 KGHDR and CDR2 SFDVKD. V was shortened by 4 bases and J by 5 bases, with 11 bases between the two germline ends. DNA for the CDR3: TGTGCCACCAGTGACCGGGTAGGGGATCAGCCCCAGCATTTT. This sequence encodes CATSDRVGDQPQHF.

The J gene is TRBJ2-1, the V gene TRBV7-9; D call uncertain. CDR3 length equals 15 residues. Germline V gene lookup returns CDR1 SEHNR and CDR2 FQNEAQ (reference sequence). Trimming removed 2 bases at V and 7 bases at J, with 15 bases between. The CDR3 nucleotides are TGTGCCAGCAGCTTAATTCTAGGTCGCGAGAATGAGCAGTTCTTC. Translating it yields CASSLILGRENEQFF.

This clone was seen more than once but under ten times. V gene TRBV6-5 combines with J gene TRBJ1-4; tentatively, D is TRBD1 (6 bases). V gave up 2 bases and J gave up 0 bases, with 10 bases separating them. Germline V gives CDR1 MNHEY, CDR2 SVGAGI. The CDR3 length is 16 residues. The CDR3 region has the DNA TGTGCCAGCAGTTACCGGACAGTCGCAACTAATGAAAAACTGTTTTTT. This encodes CASSYRTVATNEKLFF.

V gene TRBV7-9 combines with J gene TRBJ1-1; no definite D call. CDR3 size: 14 residues. V was trimmed by 1 base and J by 3 bases, leaving 9 bases between them. In germline, CDR1 is SEHNR, CDR2 FQNEAQ (reference sequence). The CDR3 DNA follows: TGTGCCAGCAGCTTAGAAGATGGCTACACTGAAGCTTTCTTT. Amino acid sequence: CASSLEDGYTEAFF.

V is TRBV2 and J is TRBJ1-2; D is undetermined. CDR3 length: 11 residues. V was pared by 6 bases and J by 2 bases, with 4 bases between. Per the germline V gene, CDR1 is SNHLY and CDR2 is FYNNEI. Written as DNA, the CDR3 is TGTGCCAGCAGACAGAACTATGGCTACACCTTC. The encoded protein is CASRQNYGYTF.

This sequence joins TRBV7-9 and TRBJ2-7; a weak D match, TRBD1 (5 bases). The CDR3 contains 15 residues. The V gene lost 5 bases and the J gene lost 1 base, with 15 bases spanning the gap. Germline CDR1 reads SEHNR; CDR2 reads FQNEAQ (reference sequence). The CDR3 region has the DNA TGTGCCAGCAGCCCCCTAGGGGTTGGTTCCTACGAGCAGTACTTC. Amino acids: CASSPLGVGSYEQYF. Based on the CDR3 plus reference TRBV7-9 and TRBJ2-7, the full variable domain is DTGVSQNPRHKITKRGQNVTFRCDPISEHNRLYWYRQTLGQGPEFLTYFQNEAQLEKSRLLSDRFSAERPKGSFSTLEIQRTEQGDSAMYLCASSPLGVGSYEQYFGPGTRLTVT.

This chain connects TRBV5-4 to TRBJ2-5, with D hard to call. Germline lookup yields CDR1 SGHNT and CDR2 YYREEE (reference sequence). The CDR3 totals 14 residues. V was cut by 1 base and J by 4 bases, with 11 bases left in between. The CDR3 DNA follows: TGTGCCAGCAGCTTGTATTTGCGTGGAGAGACCCAGTACTTC. Its translation: CASSLYLRGETQYF.

This clone was detected a few times. The genes are TRBV7-9 and TRBJ1-2; 8 bases are a match to TRBD1. CDR1 SEHNR and CDR2 FQNEAQ come from the germline V gene (reference sequence). V trimming: 7 bases; J trimming: 6 bases; junction bases outside the gene matches: 19. CDR3 length: 17 amino acids. The CDR3 DNA is TGTGCCAGCACCCCGAGAGACAGGGGCCTTCAGCTCCATGGCTACACCTTC. It specifies CASTPRDRGLQLHGYTF. Looking up the rest from reference TRBV7-9 and TRBJ1-2 gives the full variable domain: DTGVSQNPRHKITKRGQNVTFRCDPISEHNRLYWYRQTLGQGPEFLTYFQNEAQLEKSRLLSDRFSAERPKGSFSTLEIQRTEQGDSAMYLCASTPRDRGLQLHGYTFGSGTRLTVV.